This is a list of T cell receptor beta chains from one sample in a study of T-cell reconstitution after alpha-beta-depleted transplantation in children. TCRdb recomputed calls from the PCR reads with MiXCR, one row per CDR3 protein. In the table there are hundreds of thousands of distinct CDR3 sequences, 10% to 15% of which are singletons. The source was PBMCs, mostly from graft donor cells, collected 360 days after TCRalphabeta/CD19-depleted stem cell transplant. These receptors all stem from a male patient younger than 18 who had a stem cell transplant for acute myeloid leukemia, so the T cells may come from the graft donor. Each CDR3 is given with its conserved first and last residue. The D gene is left open where the match is weak. Not every row has a clone size; where given, it reads once, few, many or a size class.

cdr3_nt: TGCAGTGCTAGCACATACTACACTGAAGCTTTCTTT
cdr3_aa: CSASTYYTEAFF
d_call: -
v_call: TRBV20-1
clone_size: -
j_call: TRBJ1-1

cdr3_nt: TGTGCCAGCAGCTGGGCCCCGATCGAACAGGGGTACGAGCAGTACTTC
cdr3_aa: CASSWAPIEQGYEQYF
d_call: TRBD1
v_call: TRBV11-2
clone_size: -
j_call: TRBJ2-7

cdr3_nt: TGTGCCAGCAGCTTAGTGACAGGGGGCGTCTATGGCTACACCTTC
cdr3_aa: CASSLVTGGVYGYTF
d_call: TRBD1
v_call: TRBV7-2
clone_size: -
j_call: TRBJ1-2

cdr3_nt: TGTGCCAGCAGCTTAACCGGACTAGTGGCCGATGAGCAGTTCTTC
cdr3_aa: CASSLTGLVADEQFF
d_call: TRBD2
v_call: TRBV7-3
clone_size: -
j_call: TRBJ2-1

cdr3_nt: TGTGCCAGCAGCTCTAGGCCTATCTACAATGAGCAGTTCTTC
cdr3_aa: CASSSRPIYNEQFF
d_call: -
v_call: TRBV3-1
clone_size: few
j_call: TRBJ2-1

cdr3_nt: TGCGCCAGCAGCCAAGTTCCTCGGACTAGCGGGGGGCTCTACAATGAGCAGTTCTTC
cdr3_aa: CASSQVPRTSGGLYNEQFF
d_call: TRBD2
v_call: TRBV4-3
clone_size: few
j_call: TRBJ2-1

cdr3_nt: TGTGCCAGTAACCCACCGGACAGGGAGCAGTTCTTC
cdr3_aa: CASNPPDREQFF
d_call: TRBD1
v_call: TRBV19
clone_size: -
j_call: TRBJ2-1

cdr3_nt: TGTGCCAGCAGTTTATCCAGGGTGGCTAGCGGGAGGTTCGAGCAGTACTTC
cdr3_aa: CASSLSRVASGRFEQYF
d_call: TRBD2
v_call: TRBV27
clone_size: -
j_call: TRBJ2-7

cdr3_nt: TGTGCCACCAGCAAAAAACCAGTAGCGGGGGGTGAGCAGTTCTTC
cdr3_aa: CATSKKPVAGGEQFF
d_call: TRBD2
v_call: TRBV15
clone_size: -
j_call: TRBJ2-1

cdr3_nt: TGTGCCAGCAGCCAAGAGGTAACTAGCGGGAGTGACGAGCAGTTCTTC
cdr3_aa: CASSQEVTSGSDEQFF
d_call: TRBD2
v_call: TRBV4-2
clone_size: -
j_call: TRBJ2-1

cdr3_nt: TGCAGCGTTTTAGGCCCAGGGATCGACTCGACCCAGCATTTT
cdr3_aa: CSVLGPGIDSTQHF
d_call: -
v_call: TRBV29-1
clone_size: -
j_call: TRBJ1-5

cdr3_nt: TGTGCCAGCACCGAAAGCCGGGGGGCGAATGGCTACACCTTC
cdr3_aa: CASTESRGANGYTF
d_call: -
v_call: TRBV21-1
clone_size: -
j_call: TRBJ1-2

cdr3_nt: TGTGCCAGCAGTTTGTACAGGGGGGGATATGAGCAGTTCTTC
cdr3_aa: CASSLYRGGYEQFF
d_call: -
v_call: TRBV12-3/TRBV12-4
clone_size: few
j_call: TRBJ2-1

cdr3_nt: TGCAGTGCTACCTCACCGGGACCGAACACCGGGGAGCTGTTTTTT
cdr3_aa: CSATSPGPNTGELFF
d_call: -
v_call: TRBV20-1
clone_size: few
j_call: TRBJ2-2

cdr3_nt: TGCAGCGTTGAGGCAGGCGATCTTCTCGGGGCCAACGTCCTGACTTTC
cdr3_aa: CSVEAGDLLGANVLTF
d_call: -
v_call: TRBV29-1
clone_size: many
j_call: TRBJ2-6

cdr3_nt: TGTGCCAGCAGCTCTGGACAGTTCGCCTACGAGCAGTACTTC
cdr3_aa: CASSSGQFAYEQYF
d_call: -
v_call: TRBV27
clone_size: -
j_call: TRBJ2-7

cdr3_nt: TGTGCCATCAGGGGACAGTTCCAAGAGACCCAGTACTTC
cdr3_aa: CAIRGQFQETQYF
d_call: TRBD1
v_call: TRBV10-3
clone_size: -
j_call: TRBJ2-5

cdr3_nt: TGTGCCACCAGCAGAGGGGGGGGGCGCACAGATACGCAGTATTTT
cdr3_aa: CATSRGGGRTDTQYF
d_call: -
v_call: TRBV15
clone_size: -
j_call: TRBJ2-3

cdr3_nt: TGTGCCAGCAGCTCCGGACGAGAGAACACCGGGGAGCTGTTTTTT
cdr3_aa: CASSSGRENTGELFF
d_call: -
v_call: TRBV7-9
clone_size: -
j_call: TRBJ2-2